A single sample is the source of the 8 T cell receptor beta chains below, sequenced in a study of cytomegalovirus exposure and HLA in healthy donors (dated by TCRdb to 2015 to 2018). The library was generated by the immunoSEQ multiplex PCR assay. The multiplex PCR relied on a mix of 60 forward primers for TCR Vbeta segments and 13 reverse primers for TCR Jbeta segments. TCRdb carries this immuneACCESS record with in-frame sequences only. Its versions omit some clonotypes, under half of them owing to an unresolved V gene in the studies checked, with the rest unexplained. For this sample there are around 300,000 clones; roughly two thirds appear just once. The ten top clones hold approximately 2.3% of the sample. Material for sequencing was PBMCs. The receptors were gathered from a female donor in good health and CMV-seronegative.

V is TRBV12-5 and J is TRBJ2-5, with D perhaps TRBD2 (5 bases). The CDR3 extends over 13 amino acids. Trimming removed 0 bases at V and 5 bases at J, with 7 bases between. Germline assignment: CDR1 LGHNT and CDR2 FRNRAP. CDR3 sequence (DNA): TGTGCTAGTGGTTTGGTCGGGATTGAGACCCAGTACTTC. Translation: CASGLVGIETQYF.

This clone has more than one count but fewer than ten. V gene TRBV28 combines with J gene TRBJ1-2, with TRBD1 identical over 10 bases. The CDR3 extends over 14 amino acids. Per the germline V gene, CDR1 is MDHEN and CDR2 is SYDVKM. V lost 7 bases, J lost 6 bases, and 8 bases stayed unmatched. DNA of the CDR3: TGTGCCAGCACCGACCGGGACAGGGGAAATGGCTACACCTTC. This encodes CASTDRDRGNGYTF.

The table lists this clone with a few counts. A read error may account for a junction end that differs from germline. The chain has TRBV7-9 and TRBJ2-1, with a weak D call TRBD2 (6 bases). CDR1 and CDR2 (germline): SEHNR, FQNEAQ (reference sequence). The CDR3 totals 17 residues. In DNA, the CDR3 is TGTTCCAGCAGCTTATGGGCTGCGGGGAGCTCCTACAATGAGCAGTTCTTC. Translating it yields CSSSLWAAGSSYNEQFF.

V usage is TRBV29-1 and J usage is TRBJ2-7; D is possibly TRBD2 (5 bases). Germline V gene data show CDR1 as SQVTM and CDR2 as ANQGSEA. V lost 5 bases, J lost 12 bases, and 17 bases lay in between. This CDR3 spans 11 amino acids. In nucleotides, the CDR3 is TGCAGCGTTCAGGAATGGGGAGAGGCGTACTTC. It specifies CSVQEWGEAYF.

The chain is built from TRBV13 and TRBJ2-5; D not resolved. TRBJ2-7 matches the DNA end more closely, so the J call is doubtful. CDR1 and CDR2 from the germline V gene are PRHDT and FYEKMQ (reference sequence). This CDR3 has 13 amino acids. CDR3 residues: CASSLQVIDEQYF. CDR3 coding DNA: TGTGCCAGCAGCTTACAGGTCATCGACGAGCAGTACTTC.

CDR3 loop: CAISYPAGVSTDTQYF. The CDR3 DNA reads TGTGCCATCAGCTACCCAGCGGGAGTGAGCACAGATACGCAGTATTTT. The chain couples TRBV10-3 to TRBJ2-3; 8 bases match TRBD2. CDR3 length: 16 amino acids. The germline V gene encodes CDR1 ENHRY and CDR2 SYGVKD. V was pared by 6 bases and J by 0 bases, with 8 bases of the junction left unmatched.

The chain joins TRBV11-2 to TRBJ2-2; D unresolved. The CDR3 contains 14 residues. V lost 4 bases to trimming and J lost 1 base, with 7 bases between them. Looked up from germline, CDR1 is SGHAT and CDR2 is FQNNGV. For the CDR3, the DNA is TGTGCCAGCAGCTCCCCTAGGAACACCGGGGAGCTGTTTTTT. It specifies CASSSPRNTGELFF.

This chain joins TRBV4-1 and TRBJ1-2, with 8 bases matching TRBD1. CDR3 size: 14 residues. Germline V gives CDR1 MGHRA, CDR2 YSYEKL. Trimming took 3 bases from V and 4 from J; bases not matched to a gene: 4. CDR3 loop: CASSQGQATYGYTF. The CDR3 DNA reads as TGCGCCAGCAGCCAGGGACAGGCTACCTATGGCTACACCTTC.